Shown below are 22 T cell receptor beta chains from a single sample sequenced in a study of metastatic and nonmetastatic thyroid tumors. With MiXCR, TCRdb called clones anew from the PCR reads. The profile covers around 52,000 clones, with 25% to 35% appearing a single time and 15% to 20% taken by the ten largest. Ahead of thyroid surgery, no patient had received treatment of any kind. Source material: blood. All receptors derive from a female donor with papillary thyroid cancer or a benign thyroid nodule (not recorded which). Some clones in this sample may be carry-over from other donors' samples.

The chain employs TRBV28 and TRBJ1-5, with D perhaps matching TRBD1 (6 bases). Trimming removed 5 bases at V and 1 base at J, with 18 bases between. Looked up from germline, CDR1 is MDHEN and CDR2 is SYDVKM. The CDR3 has 17 residues. This CDR3 reads CASSIPQGIASNQPQHF. CDR3 coding DNA: TGTGCCAGCAGTATCCCCCAGGGGATCGCAAGCAATCAGCCCCAGCATTTT.

CDR3 sequence: CASSGRGGSSYEQYF. In DNA form, the CDR3 reads TGTGCCAGCAGTGGTCGGGGCGGGAGCTCCTACGAGCAGTACTTC. The V call is TRBV2, the J call TRBJ2-7, with 7 bases identical to TRBD2. Per the germline V gene, CDR1 is SNHLY and CDR2 is FYNNEI. The trim removed 4 bases at V and 0 bases at J, leaving 6 bases unmatched. CDR3 length equals 15 residues.

This clone was seen a few times. The chain joins TRBV6-1 to TRBJ1-2; D might be TRBD1 (5 bases). This CDR3 comprises 11 residues. Germline CDR1 is MNHNS and CDR2 is SASEGT. Trimming left V 6 bases short and J 5 bases short, with 7 bases between. The CDR3 DNA follows: TGTGCCAGCAGCACAGGTTATGGCTACACCTTC. Translation gives CASSTGYGYTF.

The V and J genes are TRBV5-1 and TRBJ2-2, with TRBD1 matching over 7 bases. The CDR3 has 14 amino acids. From germline, CDR1 is SGHRS and CDR2 YFSETQ. The V and J ends lost 5 bases and 4 bases, in that order; junction bases with no gene match: 5. CDR3 protein: CASREHRGTGELFF. The CDR3 DNA sequence: TGCGCCAGCAGGGAACACAGGGGCACCGGGGAGCTGTTTTTT.

The genes are TRBV2 and TRBJ2-7; D gene unclear. Trimming cost V 3 bases and J 2 bases, with 8 bases left between them. CDR1 and CDR2 (germline): SNHLY, FYNNEI. CDR3 size: 13 residues. The CDR3 coding sequence is TGTGCCAGCAGTGACGGGCGGACCTACGAGCAGTACTTC. Its translation is CASSDGRTYEQYF. The variable domain in full, with the rest retrieved from reference TRBV2 and TRBJ2-7, is EPEVTQTPSHQVTQMGQEVILRCVPISNHLYFYWYRQILGQKVEFLVSFYNNEISEKSEIFDDQFSVERPDGSNFTLKIRSTKLEDSAMYFCASSDGRTYEQYFGPGTRLTVT.

This chain uses TRBV20-1 with TRBJ2-3; 9 positions agree with TRBD1. Trimming removed 5 bases from V and 3 bases from J; junction bases left unmatched: 12. The CDR3 covers 16 residues. Germline V gene sequence: CDR1 DFQATT, CDR2 SNEGSKA (reference sequence). The CDR3 protein is CSAPPPGTGRTDTQYF. As DNA, the CDR3 is TGCAGTGCTCCTCCCCCCGGGACAGGGAGGACAGATACGCAGTATTTT.

This clone came up once. The rearrangement uses TRBV30 and TRBJ1-4, with a tentative D call TRBD1 (6 bases). Trimming cost V 2 bases and J 8 bases, with 12 bases left between them. In germline, CDR1 is GTSNPN, CDR2 SVGIG (reference sequence). The CDR3 is made up of 13 amino acids. CDR3 DNA sequence: TGTGCCTGGAGTATGGGGGCGGAAGAAAAACTGTTTTTT. Translation gives CAWSMGAEEKLFF.

The chain is built from TRBV27 and TRBJ2-7, with 10 positions matching TRBD2. The CDR3 sequence is 16 residues long. Trimming removed 4 bases from V and 1 base from J; junction bases left unmatched: 7. CDR1 and CDR2 (germline): MNHEY, SMNVEV (reference sequence). CDR3 coding DNA: TGTGCCAGCAGTTCTCCCTGGACTAGCGGATCCTACGAGCAGTACTTC. Its protein is CASSSPWTSGSYEQYF.

The rearrangement uses TRBV7-9 and TRBJ2-7; D remains ambiguous. The CDR3 contains 13 residues. Germline values: CDR1 SEHNR, CDR2 FQNEAQ (reference sequence). Trimming shortened V by 5 bases and J by 3 bases, and 11 bases separated the two germline ends. CDR3 in amino acids: CASSQQESYEQYF. DNA of the CDR3: TGTGCCAGCAGCCAACAAGAGAGCTACGAGCAGTACTTC.

This clone occurred many times. V is TRBV7-2 and J is TRBJ2-2, with D perhaps matching TRBD1 (6 bases). The CDR3 extends over 19 amino acids. Deletions cut 1 base from V and 4 bases from J, with 22 bases between. CDR1 is SGHTA, CDR2 FQGNSA, per germline. The CDR3 spells CASSLGIGRTALFTGELFF. DNA for the CDR3: TGTGCCAGCAGCTTAGGGATCGGTCGGACAGCCCTCTTCACCGGGGAGCTGTTTTTT.

This sequence joins TRBV20-1 and TRBJ2-7; TRBD1 matches at 10 bases. This CDR3 comprises 13 residues. J lost 5 bases, V lost 6 bases, and 7 bases had no gene match. Germline V gene lookup returns CDR1 DFQATT and CDR2 SNEGSKA (reference sequence). The CDR3 here is CSASLTGGNEQYF. CDR3 DNA: TGCAGTGCGTCATTGACAGGGGGCAACGAGCAGTACTTC.

This clone was detected a few times. This sequence joins TRBV6-1 and TRBJ1-6; D uncertain. The V end was cut by 4 bases, the J end by 10 bases, with 14 bases between. The CDR3 is 14 amino acids. Germline loops: CDR1 MNHNS, CDR2 SASEGT. Here the CDR3 DNA reads TGTGCCAGCAGTGCTACAGTGGCGGAATCACCCCTCCACTTT. Protein: CASSATVAESPLHF.

This clone has only a few counts. This chain uses TRBV28 with TRBJ1-2, with TRBD1 identical over 8 bases. Unmatched junction bases numbered 3, after V lost 5 bases and J lost 4 bases. This CDR3 region has 13 residues. Germline CDR1 MDHEN, CDR2 SYDVKM. CDR3 in DNA: TGTGCCAGCAGTCCAGGGGGCACCTATGGCTACACCTTC. It translates to CASSPGGTYGYTF.

This clone has just a few counts. The chain uses TRBV6-6 and TRBJ1-6; weak D call: TRBD1 (6 bases). Germline loops: CDR1 MNHNY, CDR2 SVGAGI (reference sequence). V was clipped by 1 base and J by 9 bases, with 16 bases between them. CDR3 length: 16 amino acids. In DNA, the CDR3 is TGTGCCAGCAGTTACTTAGGGGATTCCAGGGGTTCACCCCTCCACTTT. Translated: CASSYLGDSRGSPLHF.

As for this clone: A junction boundary mismatches the germline segment, possibly from a read error. This chain links TRBV20-1 with TRBJ2-1, with D possibly called TRBD1 or TRBD2 (6 bases each). This CDR3 is 14 amino acids long. Germline CDR1 is DFQATT and CDR2 is SNEGSKA (reference sequence). For the CDR3, the DNA is TGCAGTGCCACTGAGGGGGGAGAAGGGAATGAGCAGCTCTTC. Residues: CSATEGGEGNEQLF.

In its sample, this clone was seen a few times. The rearrangement joins TRBV6-1 to TRBJ1-5; no reliable D call. CDR3 length: 12 residues. V was shortened by 7 bases and J by 0 bases, with 4 bases between the two germline ends. Germline lookup yields CDR1 MNHNS and CDR2 SASEGT. DNA for the CDR3: TGTGCCAGCATGGATAGCAATCAGCCCCAGCATTTT. Protein product: CASMDSNQPQHF.

This clone was counted at least ten times. This chain connects TRBV4-1 to TRBJ1-5; 8 nucleotides line up with TRBD1. The CDR3 totals 15 residues. The J segment lost 7 bases and the V segment lost 3 bases, leaving 8 bases of the junction unmatched. CDR1 is MGHRA and CDR2 is YSYEKL in the germline V gene. CDR3 sequence reads: CASSQPDRAWQPQHF. The CDR3 DNA is TGCGCCAGCAGCCAGCCGGACAGGGCATGGCAGCCCCAGCATTTT.

This clone was seen a handful of times. The V call is TRBV28, the J call TRBJ2-3, with TRBD2 matching over 8 bases. The CDR3 length is 14 residues. V dropped 3 bases and J dropped 6; count of bases not matched to a gene: 5. Germline V gene sequence: CDR1 MDHEN, CDR2 SYDVKM. The CDR3 is CASSFPGGRDTQYF. DNA for the CDR3: TGTGCCAGCAGTTTCCCGGGGGGGCGGGATACGCAGTATTTT. Complete variable domain (other parts from reference TRBV28 and TRBJ2-3): DVKVTQSSRYLVKRTGEKVFLECVQDMDHENMFWYRQDPGLGLRLIYFSYDVKMKEKGDIPEGYSVSREKKERFSLILESASTNQTSMYLCASSFPGGRDTQYFGPGTRLTVL.

This chain joins TRBV10-2 and TRBJ1-2; TRBD1 matches at 7 bases. From germline, CDR1 is WSHSY and CDR2 SAAADI. The CDR3 covers 14 residues. The V and J ends lost 0 bases and 7 bases, in that order; junction bases with no gene match: 5. Written as DNA, the CDR3 is TGCGCCAGCAGTGAGTCAGAGACAGGGTTTGGCTACACCTTC. This gives the protein CASSESETGFGYTF.

The chain is built from TRBV6-1 and TRBJ2-2; TRBD1 agrees at 11 bases. CDR1 MNHNS and CDR2 SASEGT come from the germline V gene. V lost 7 bases and J lost 6; bases outside the gene matches: 7. CDR3 length equals 15 residues. CDR3 loop: CASMSDRGLPGELFF. CDR3 nucleotide sequence: TGTGCCAGCATGTCGGACAGGGGGCTCCCCGGGGAGCTGTTTTTT.

The gene calls are TRBV4-3 and TRBJ1-1, with a weak D call TRBD1 (6 bases). The CDR3 is 14 residues long. The V end was cut by 5 bases, the J end by 1 base, with 11 bases between. The germline V gene encodes CDR1 LGHNA and CDR2 YSLEER. The CDR3 nucleotides read TGCGCCAGCAGCTACGGACAGCGGAACACTGAAGCTTTCTTT. It is translated as CASSYGQRNTEAFF.

This clone was seen only a few times. V gene TRBV20-1 combines with J gene TRBJ1-2; D is perhaps TRBD1 (6 bases). This CDR3 is built from 16 residues. Germline V gives CDR1 DFQATT, CDR2 SNEGSKA (reference sequence). Trimming took 0 bases from V and 4 from J, leaving 18 bases between them. CDR3 loop: CSARESIGGRGYGYTF. The CDR3 DNA sequence: TGCAGTGCTAGAGAGAGCATTGGGGGGCGCGGCTATGGCTACACCTTC.